The source of this TCR beta chain is a study of radiation and T cells in renal cell carcinoma (dated by TCRdb to the early 2020s). Notes on the research overall: In total, almost 55 samples, comprising 25 or so tumors and approximately 27 peripheral blood samples, were subjected to TCR beta sequencing. In the 40 to 60 samples combined, some 4,000,000 unique CDR3 nucleotide sequences were found, encoding 2,658,974 unique CDR3 amino acid sequences. Study-wide findings and limitations: Higher TCR clonality was observed in irradiated tumors than in controls, with an average of approximately 50% of the repertoire accounted for by the top 100 clonotypes, compared with 43% in nephrectomy-only tumors. The single-armed trial design could not address effects of radiation dose or scheduling on the TCR repertoire. Because only small tumor regions of about 0.94 g were available, intratumoral heterogeneity was not captured. Compared with control tumors, irradiated tumors had a greater number of dominant CDR3 motifs, and those motifs took up a bigger portion of the repertoire. Top tumor clonotypes rose in blood from baseline to 2 weeks post-radiation, then contracted by 4 weeks, suggesting transient expansion of tumor-resident clones. Because no pretreatment tumor biopsies were available, whether clonotypes were present in the tumor at baseline could not be determined.

According to the germline V gene, CDR1 reads MNHEY and CDR2 reads SVGAGI. Compared with germline, V lacks 6 bases and J lacks 5 bases; bases without a gene match: 8. CDR3 length: 15 amino acids, cysteine to phenylalanine. Just CDR3 DNA is preserved here, 45 bases in frame from base 1. This clone was found many times. The clone's antigen remains unknown. Base quality data are lacking; no much larger clone is found one base away. Interpreted using the paper, the time point label stands for: tumor resected at nephrectomy. Per the publication, the treatment or condition label means: 15 Gy SBRT to primary tumor, nephrectomy 4 weeks later. Samples came from a clinical trial, in which primary renal cell carcinomas received 15 Gy stereotactic body radiation therapy followed by nephrectomy 4 weeks later. Every patient's renal cell carcinoma showed clear cell pathology. Tumor processing involved mechanical dissociation, digestion with collagenase/hyaluronidase at 37 degrees C, handling in gentleMACS C tubes, and storage in liquid nitrogen. Genomic DNA for TCR sequencing was prepared using the QIAamp DNA Blood Mini Kit (Qiagen). Samples were included in the analyses only if all quality control checks were passed.

TCR beta libraries were generated from genomic DNA with the immunoSEQ kit, following the manufacturer's recommendations. To prepare libraries, a first multiplex PCR with proprietary primers was run, followed by a second PCR that added unique barcodes, and a bead cleanup was done after each round. A positive control reaction and a negative control reaction, both provided in the kit, were run with every batch of samples. The final libraries underwent checking on an Agilent 4200 TapeStation D1000 ScreenTape, volumetric pooling, and quantification by qPCR. Sequencing was performed on an Illumina NextSeq500 with a MidOutput 150-cycle cartridge, and 156 Read1 and 15 Index1 cycles were run with kit custom primers. The pooled library was loaded at roughly 1 pM, and around 18% PhiX control was spiked in. Turning to the authors' computational methods: Vendor-processed data were analyzed in R, with a clonotype defined as all T cells sharing the same CDR3 nucleotide sequence. In the clone abundance analyses, frequencies were normalized to the 10,000 most abundant clones in each sample. Public T cell clones, which averaged fewer than five per sample, were removed prior to analysis. Dominant motif analysis used ImmunoMap with the PAM10 matrix, gap penalty 30 and homology threshold 0.3; motifs with cumulative frequency at least 0.01 counted as dominant. A difference in abundance of at least 32-fold between compartments was used to define tumor-enriched and baseline blood-enriched clonotypes. Tumor-blood repertoire similarity was measured with the Baroni-Urbani and Buser coefficient, and group comparisons used two-tailed Wilcoxon tests in R. Not all clones reach the TCRdb copy of this immuneACCESS table, which keeps in-frame sequences only. Checked studies attribute under half of the gap to unresolved V genes and leave the rest unexplained. V and J calls plus clone size are reproduced from that table; the DNA served to infer D and trimming. The sample table shows about 15,000 clones, and 55% to 70% are seen once. Jointly, the top ten make up about 25% of the sample.

This clonotype was sampled from a woman in her 70s with renal cell carcinoma. The rearranged segments are TRBV6-5 and TRBJ2-5, and 11 junctional nucleotides match TRBD1. Source: tumor tissue, taken from a patient whose treatment included radiotherapy and nephrectomy. The CDR3 here reads CASSINRDRGETQYF. The nucleotide sequence reads TGTGCCAGCAGCATAAACCGGGACAGGGGGGAGACCCAGTACTTC.